The clone carrying this TCR beta chain was found a few times. What was sequenced were expressed TCRB transcripts, since all of the isolated RNA had been reverse transcribed. TCRdb's copy holds only in-frame clones and misses some; the assay was immunoSEQ multiplex PCR. The data contain about 150,000 clones, less than 9.5% of them seen just once; the ten biggest clones take up 0.65%. The data were obtained in a study of beta chain features in type 1 diabetes. Across the whole study: All samples together contributed about 100,000,000 sorted cells for examination.

The authors sorted CD4+ naive, central memory, regulatory and stem cell-like memory cells via CD45RO/CCR7/CD25/CD127/CD95/CD27. Looked up from germline, CDR1 is MRHNA and CDR2 is SNTAGT. Trimming left V 4 bases short and J 10 bases short, with 9 bases between. The CDR3 spans 11 residues. Sequencing input: central memory CD4+ T cells from blood. The V gene is TRBV6-4, the J gene TRBJ2-3; possible D gene TRBD2, 6 bases. The sequence came from a young man in good health. CDR3 sequence (DNA): TGTGCCAGCAGTGCCGGGACTGCGCAGTATTTT. It yields the protein CASSAGTAQYF.